Shown below are 21 T cell receptor beta chains from a single sample sequenced in a study of blood T cells in healthy people across ages. With a J-beta primer mix and a sample-barcoded 5' primer, a second PCR ran about 6 to 11 cycles. MiXCR was run by TCRdb on the 5' RACE reads, yielding one entry per CDR3 protein. The sample gives approximately 600,000 distinct CDR3 sequences, 58% of which show up once; over 30% is in the top ten. The sequencing sample was made of blood. These TCRs come from a man aged 60-69 years in good health.

The chain is built from TRBV28 and TRBJ2-4; the D gene is possibly TRBD2 (6 bases). CDR1 and CDR2 from the germline V gene are MDHEN and SYDVKM. Trimming removed 6 bases from V and 1 base from J, with 13 bases in between. This CDR3 contains 15 residues. The CDR3 region has the DNA TGTGCCAGCAGAACCACCGGGGGTGCCAAAAACATTCAGTACTTC. Its protein product is CASRTTGGAKNIQYF.

In its sample, this clonotype was seen a few times. CDR3 loop: CASSLGLGVETQYF. DNA for the CDR3: TGTGCCAGCAGCTTGGGACTAGGGGTGGAGACCCAGTACTTC. The chain carries TRBV7-6 and TRBJ2-5; 8 nucleotides agree with TRBD2. The CDR3 spans 14 residues. The ends lost 3 bases at V and 5 bases at J; junction bases unmatched: 5. In germline, CDR1 is SGHVS, CDR2 FNYEAQ.

In its sample, this clonotype was seen once. The V and J genes are TRBV20-1 and TRBJ2-4; TRBD1 aligns across 8 bases. Gene TRBJ2-7 matches the end of the DNA better, so the J call may be wrong. Germline V CDR1 and CDR2: DFQATT, SNEGSKA (reference sequence). This CDR3 has 18 amino acids. CDR3 bases: TGCAGTGCTAGAGTTCCGGTTCTAGGGACAGGTCGGACCTACGAGCAGTACTTC. Protein: CSARVPVLGTGRTYEQYF.

This chain uses TRBV15 with TRBJ2-3; D may be TRBD1 (6 bases). The CDR3 length is 14 residues. The ends were cut back, 4 bases at V and 4 bases at J, with 12 bases in the middle. Germline loops: CDR1 LNHNV, CDR2 YYDKDF (reference sequence). The CDR3 reads CATSIYRVADTQYF. Written as DNA, the CDR3 is TGTGCCACCAGCATCTACAGGGTTGCAGATACGCAGTATTTT.

The J gene is TRBJ1-2, the V gene TRBV5-1, with 8 bases aligning to TRBD1. J lost 1 base, V lost 0 bases, and 2 bases had no gene match. Germline values: CDR1 SGHRS, CDR2 YFSETQ. This CDR3 comprises 15 residues. The CDR3 DNA reads as TGCGCCAGCAGCTTGGATGGACAGGGTAACTATGGCTACACCTTC. Encoded protein: CASSLDGQGNYGYTF.

Comments on this clonotype: A much larger clone lies one base from this, so it may be a read error. This chain connects TRBV10-3 to TRBJ2-1; 7 bases fit TRBD1. The CDR3 runs 16 residues. The germline V gene encodes CDR1 ENHRY and CDR2 SYGVKD. V shed 6 bases and J 10 bases; nucleotides not matched to a gene: 18. The CDR3 nucleotides are TGTGCCATCAGATCGTCCCGACAGGGATTGAATAACGAGCAGTTCTTC. It encodes CAIRSSRQGLNNEQFF.

The rearrangement links TRBV29-1 to TRBJ2-6; 8 nucleotides line up with TRBD1. The CDR3 runs 17 residues. Looked up from germline, CDR1 is SQVTM and CDR2 is ANQGSEA. Losses at the gene ends were 7 bases for V and 0 bases for J; bases not matched to a gene: 11. The chain's CDR3 is CSASGQGLSSGANVLTF. The CDR3 region has the DNA TGCAGCGCGTCTGGACAGGGCCTCTCCTCTGGGGCCAACGTCCTGACTTTC.

This clonotype showed up just a few times. The rearrangement uses TRBV20-1 and TRBJ1-2; 10 nucleotides match TRBD1. Germline V gene sequence: CDR1 DFQATT, CDR2 SNEGSKA (reference sequence). V was pared by 6 bases and J by 6 bases, with 10 bases of the junction left unmatched. The CDR3 totals 14 residues. The CDR3 reads CSATPGQGWNGYTF. In DNA, the CDR3 is TGCAGTGCAACCCCGGGACAGGGGTGGAATGGCTACACCTTC.

J is TRBJ2-7 and V is TRBV29-1, with D perhaps TRBD1 (7 bases). The germline CDR1 and CDR2 sequences are SQVTM and ANQGSEA. V was pared by 6 bases and J by 4 bases, with 25 bases between. CDR3 length equals 16 residues. The chain's CDR3 is CSVEMGDRDFGYEQYF. CDR3 nucleotide sequence: TGCAGCGTAGAGATGGGAGACAGGGACTTTGGGTACGAGCAGTACTTC.

This rearrangement joins TRBV6-2 or TRBV6-3 to TRBJ2-7, with D possibly being TRBD2 (5 bases). CDR1 and CDR2 (germline): MNHEY, SVGEGT. Trimming left V 10 bases short and J 2 bases short, with 18 bases between. The CDR3 extends over 14 amino acids. Here the CDR3 DNA reads TGTGCCATTCCGGGCGGGCGGTTACCCTACGAGCAGTACTTC. Amino acids: CAIPGGRLPYEQYF.

This chain links TRBV12-3 or TRBV12-4 with TRBJ1-4; 9 bases agree with TRBD1. Germline trimming cut 5 bases from V and 4 bases from J; bases unmatched to any gene: 5. The CDR3 loop spans 15 amino acids. The chain's CDR3 is CASSPADRGNEKLFF. The DNA for the CDR3 is TGTGCCAGCAGTCCCGCGGACAGGGGTAATGAAAAACTGTTTTTT.

The rearrangement links TRBV28 to TRBJ2-7; perhaps TRBD1 as D (5 bases). V dropped 5 bases and J dropped 6 bases, with 26 bases sitting between them. The germline gives CDR1 MDHEN, CDR2 SYDVKM. This CDR3 comprises 17 residues. For the CDR3, the DNA is TGTGCCAGCAGTCGAAACAAAAAGGCAGGGTCGTTTGCCGAGCAGTACTTC. Its translation: CASSRNKKAGSFAEQYF.

This clonotype was counted between two and nine times. The V gene is TRBV29-1, the J gene TRBJ2-7; D gene unclear. This CDR3 region has 12 residues. V was pared by 4 bases and J by 2 bases, with 9 bases between. Germline loops: CDR1 SQVTM, CDR2 ANQGSEA. This CDR3 is CSVAEQTYEQYF. CDR3 in DNA: TGCAGCGTTGCTGAACAGACCTACGAGCAGTACTTC.

The genes are TRBV11-2 and TRBJ2-6, with unresolved D. Germline V gene lookup returns CDR1 SGHAT and CDR2 FQNNGV. The CDR3 totals 16 residues. The V gene lost 3 bases and the J gene lost 4 bases, with 13 bases spanning the gap. As DNA, the CDR3 is TGTGCCAGCAGCTTTTCCTCAGGTACCGGGGCCAACGTCCTGACTTTC. Its protein is CASSFSSGTGANVLTF. Full variable domain (outside the CDR3, taken from reference TRBV11-2 and TRBJ2-6): EAGVAQSPRYKIIEKRQSVAFWCNPISGHATLYWYQQILGQGPKLLIQFQNNGVVDDSQLPKDRFSAERLKGVDSTLKIQPAKLEDSAVYLCASSFSSGTGANVLTFGAGSRLTVL.

The chain uses TRBV29-1 and TRBJ2-1, with 9 positions matching TRBD2. The J call could be wrong; TRBJ2-7 is a better fit for the DNA end. Germline V gene data show CDR1 as SQVTM and CDR2 as ANQGSEA. This CDR3 has 13 residues. CDR3 sequence (DNA): TGCAGCGTTGTAGCGGGGGATCCCAATGAGCAGTACTTC. Translation gives CSVVAGDPNEQYF.

V usage is TRBV28 and J usage is TRBJ2-4; no clear D. The last part of the DNA fits TRBJ2-5 better; the J call may be wrong. Germline V gene data show CDR1 as MDHEN and CDR2 as SYDVKM. The CDR3 contains 13 residues. CDR3 DNA: TGTGCCAGCAGTTCAGACCAAGAAGAGACCCAGTACTTC. Translating gives CASSSDQEETQYF.

This rearrangement joins TRBV2 to TRBJ1-2, with D unresolved. This CDR3 is 8 amino acids long. Trimming cost V 8 bases and J 5 bases, with 0 bases left between them. Germline lookup yields CDR1 SNHLY and CDR2 FYNNEI. The CDR3 here is CASYGYTF. The CDR3 region has the DNA TGTGCCAGCTATGGCTACACCTTC.

This rearrangement joins TRBV27 to TRBJ1-6, with 9 bases identical to TRBD1. CDR1 and CDR2 from the germline V gene are MNHEY and SMNVEV (reference sequence). V was pared by 5 bases and J by 11 bases, with 13 bases of the junction left unmatched. CDR3 length: 16 residues. CDR3 coding DNA: TGTGCCAGCAGTCTTCGGGGACAGGGTCGGTTACCACCCCTCCACTTT. Translated: CASSLRGQGRLPPLHF.

The J gene is TRBJ2-1, the V gene TRBV5-1; 10 nucleotides agree with TRBD1. CDR3 size: 16 residues. Germline values: CDR1 SGHRS, CDR2 YFSETQ. J was trimmed by 1 base and V by 4 bases; bases with no gene match: 5. As DNA, the CDR3 is TGCGCCAGCAGCCCGGGACAGGGGAGTTCCTACAATGAGCAGTTCTTC. It encodes CASSPGQGSSYNEQFF.

J is TRBJ2-7 and V is TRBV12-3 or TRBV12-4; 7 bases line up with TRBD1. V was pared by 6 bases and J by 1 base, with 9 bases of the junction left unmatched. The CDR3 totals 15 residues. CDR3 sequence reads: CASSRGQAESYEQYF. DNA of the CDR3: TGTGCCAGCAGCCGCGGACAGGCAGAATCCTACGAGCAGTACTTC.

V and J are TRBV3-1 and TRBJ2-5; possibly TRBD1 or TRBD2 for D (5 bases each). The CDR3 is made up of 14 amino acids. The germline V and J ends were trimmed by 3 bases and 5 bases, with 13 bases remaining between them. Germline CDR1 is LGHDT and CDR2 is YNNKEL (reference sequence). CDR3 sequence: CASSHLDWGETQYF. Here the CDR3 DNA reads TGTGCCAGCAGCCATCTGGACTGGGGGGAGACCCAGTACTTC.